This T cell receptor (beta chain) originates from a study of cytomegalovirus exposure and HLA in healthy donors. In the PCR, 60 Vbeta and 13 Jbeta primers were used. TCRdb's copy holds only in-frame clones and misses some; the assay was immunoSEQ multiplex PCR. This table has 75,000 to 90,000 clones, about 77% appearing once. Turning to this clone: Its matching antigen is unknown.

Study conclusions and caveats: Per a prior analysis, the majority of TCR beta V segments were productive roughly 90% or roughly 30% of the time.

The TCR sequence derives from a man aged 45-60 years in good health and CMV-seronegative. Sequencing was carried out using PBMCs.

Here the CDR3 reads CASSQVSPQSGNTIYF. The CDR3 coding sequence is TGTGCCAGCAGCCAAGTTAGTCCTCAATCCGGAAACACCATATATTTT. The J gene is TRBJ1-3, the V gene TRBV14; no definite D call. The CDR3 contains 16 residues. Germline V lookup: CDR1 SGHDN, CDR2 FVKESK. Trimming removed 1 base from V and 4 bases from J, with 14 bases in between.